Each of the 5 T cell receptor beta chains below was sequenced from the same sample in a study of T cell repertoires in cytomegalovirus infection. These receptors have no identified antigens. TCRdb reprocessed the reads via MiXCR and lists one record per CDR3 protein. Here the sample spans approximately 390,000 distinct CDR3 sequences, just under 35% being singletons. Sequences were derived from cultured PBMCs, sampled from culture after CMV antigen stimulation. All receptors come from a human donor in good health (CMV status not recorded). Some clones in this sample may be carry-over from other donors' samples.

Only a few counts were recorded for this clonotype. The chain carries TRBV7-8 and TRBJ2-5; D may correspond to TRBD1 or TRBD2 (6 bases each). V lost 1 base and J 7 bases, leaving 22 bases between the germline ends. The CDR3 extends over 17 amino acids. Germline loops: CDR1 SGHVS, CDR2 FQNEAQ. CDR3 loop: CASSLERRGESLGTQYF. CDR3 DNA sequence: TGTGCCAGCAGCTTAGAGCGAAGGGGGGAGTCCCTGGGGACCCAGTACTTC.

This clonotype has only a few counts. The chain joins TRBV5-1 to TRBJ2-7, with 9 positions matching TRBD2. This CDR3 has 16 amino acids. The ends lost 3 bases at V and 2 bases at J; junction bases unmatched: 9. Germline values: CDR1 SGHRS, CDR2 YFSETQ. Here the CDR3 DNA reads TGCGCCAGCAGCTCCTCAACTAGCGGGCCCCCCTACGAGCAGTACTTC. It specifies CASSSSTSGPPYEQYF.

The chain is built from TRBV20-1 and TRBJ2-1; unclear D gene. V was pared by 3 bases and J by 3 bases, with 9 bases between. CDR1 is DFQATT and CDR2 is SNEGSKA in the germline V gene (reference sequence). The length of the CDR3 is 13 residues. The CDR3 region has the DNA TGCAGTGCTAGTTCAGCGAGCTACAATGAGCAGTTCTTC. As protein: CSASSASYNEQFF.

The genes are TRBV6-6 and TRBJ1-6, with D hard to call. Germline V gives CDR1 MNHNY, CDR2 SVGAGI (reference sequence). V lost 3 bases and J lost 7, with 10 bases in between. The CDR3 contains 14 residues. The CDR3 sequence: CASSYPDNNSPLHF. Written as DNA, the CDR3 is TGTGCCAGCAGTTATCCCGACAACAATTCACCCCTCCACTTT.

V and J are TRBV6-2 or TRBV6-3 and TRBJ1-5; the D is unclear. The germline V gene has CDR1 MNHEY and CDR2 SVGEGT. The V and J ends lost 6 bases and 1 base respectively, with 13 bases between them. The CDR3 covers 15 residues. This CDR3 is CASRYSGRSNQPQHF. The CDR3 bases are TGTGCCAGCAGGTATTCTGGGAGGAGCAATCAGCCCCAGCATTTT.